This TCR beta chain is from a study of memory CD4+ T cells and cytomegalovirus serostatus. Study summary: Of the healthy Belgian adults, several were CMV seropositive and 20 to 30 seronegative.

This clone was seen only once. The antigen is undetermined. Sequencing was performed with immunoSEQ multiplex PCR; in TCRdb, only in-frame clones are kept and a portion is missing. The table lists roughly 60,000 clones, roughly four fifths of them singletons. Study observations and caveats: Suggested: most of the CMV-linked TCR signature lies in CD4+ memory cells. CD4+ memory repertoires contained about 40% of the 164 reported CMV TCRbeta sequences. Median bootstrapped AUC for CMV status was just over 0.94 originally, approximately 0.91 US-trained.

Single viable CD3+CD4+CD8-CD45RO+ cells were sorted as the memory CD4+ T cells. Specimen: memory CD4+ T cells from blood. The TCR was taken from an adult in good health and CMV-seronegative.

The CDR3 DNA follows: TGTGCCAGCAGTTTCCGGCCAACGGGCGCGGGAGCTGGGGCCAACGTCCTGACTTTC. This encodes CASSFRPTGAGAGANVLTF. The chain carries TRBV27 and TRBJ2-6; 7 bases line up with TRBD2. The CDR3 totals 19 residues. The germline V gene has CDR1 MNHEY and CDR2 SMNVEV (reference sequence). Trimming at V came to 3 bases and at J to 2 bases, leaving 13 bases not matched to a gene.